Following are 20 T cell receptor beta chains from one sample sequenced in a study of beta chain features in type 1 diabetes. Study-wide results and limits: Moderately but significantly shorter TCRB CDR3s were found in Type 1 diabetes patients in all four CD4+ subsets.

Expressed TCRB transcripts got sequenced, as all isolated RNA was reverse transcribed. TCRdb keeps only in-frame clones here, not all; method: immunoSEQ multiplex PCR. The repertoire has fewer than 16,000 clones, approximately 76% of them found once; the top ten carry around 0.3%. These receptors lack a known antigen. Sequenced material: stem cell memory CD4+ T cells from blood. The receptors originated from a young woman with type 1 diabetes.

This chain links TRBV29-1 with TRBJ1-3, with 7 positions matching TRBD1. The germline V gene encodes CDR1 SQVTM and CDR2 ANQGSEA. There are 12 residues in the CDR3. V lost 6 bases, J lost 2 bases, and 1 base stayed unmatched. The CDR3 DNA reads TGCAGCGTCGGGACAGCTGGAAACACCATATATTTT. Translation: CSVGTAGNTIYF.

This chain joins TRBV7-3 and TRBJ2-2, with 8 bases identical to TRBD2. Germline lookup yields CDR1 SGHTA and CDR2 FQGTGA. Trimming at V came to 5 bases and at J to 1 base, leaving 12 bases not matched to a gene. The CDR3 runs to 18 residues. CDR3 bases: TGTGCCAGCAGCCTCCCCCGGGGGGGCGGTTGGAACACCGGGGAGCTGTTTTTT. Amino acid sequence: CASSLPRGGGWNTGELFF.

The V and J genes are TRBV5-1 and TRBJ2-7, with 10 bases lining up with TRBD2. The V segment lost 1 base and the J segment 0 bases; nucleotides outside the gene matches: 4. CDR3 length equals 16 residues. The germline gives CDR1 SGHRS, CDR2 YFSETQ. CDR3 residues: CASSLFPSGSSYEQYV. Written as DNA, the CDR3 is TGCGCCAGCAGCTTGTTCCCTAGCGGGAGCTCCTACGAGCAGTACGTC.

The CDR3 sequence is CASSESRGGTEAFF. DNA of the CDR3: TGCGCCAGCAGTGAGTCAAGAGGTGGGACTGAAGCTTTCTTT. The rearrangement uses TRBV10-2 and TRBJ1-1; D gene ambiguous. Germline assignment: CDR1 WSHSY and CDR2 SAAADI. V dropped 0 bases and J dropped 5 bases, with 10 bases sitting between them. The CDR3 runs 14 residues.

This clone was seen only a few times. The rearrangement links TRBV18 to TRBJ2-3; 7 bases agree with TRBD2. Germline V gene sequence: CDR1 KGHSH, CDR2 LQKENI. V shed 3 bases, J shed 6 bases, and the junction held 3 bases outside the gene matches. The CDR3 covers 13 residues. CDR3 in DNA: TGTGCCAGCTCACCCGGGACTACGGATACGCAGTATTTT. The encoded protein is CASSPGTTDTQYF.

The gene calls are TRBV10-3 and TRBJ2-3; 11 bases line up with TRBD2. CDR3 length equals 17 residues. Trimming removed 2 bases from V and 0 bases from J; junction bases left unmatched: 4. Germline-derived CDR1 and CDR2 are ENHRY and SYGVKD. DNA for the CDR3: TGTGCCATCAGTGAGGGGACTAGCGGTACTAGCACAGATACGCAGTATTTT. The encoded protein is CAISEGTSGTSTDTQYF.

Here the CDR3 reads CSVDVGQSGNTIYF. The CDR3 DNA sequence: TGCAGCGTTGATGTGGGCCAGTCTGGAAACACCATATATTTT. This rearrangement joins TRBV29-1 to TRBJ1-3; D is ambiguous. V lost 3 bases and J 1 base, leaving 10 bases between the germline ends. CDR1 is SQVTM and CDR2 is ANQGSEA in the germline V gene. This CDR3 spans 14 amino acids.

The chain carries TRBV19 and TRBJ1-1; D call uncertain. The germline V gene has CDR1 LNHDA and CDR2 SQIVND (reference sequence). The length of the CDR3 is 13 residues. V lost 5 bases and J lost 1, with 8 bases in between. CDR3 nucleotides: TGTGCCAGTAGTGAGGTCCGGAACACTGAAGCTTTCTTT. Its protein product is CASSEVRNTEAFF.

The CDR3 protein is CALLGKTEAFF. The CDR3 DNA is TGTGCCTTACTAGGAAAAACTGAAGCTTTCTTT. This chain connects TRBV11-3 to TRBJ1-1, with unresolved D. Germline CDR1 is SGHNT and CDR2 is YENEEA. Between the trimmed V and J ends, which lost 11 bases and 5 bases, there was a span of 12 bases. The CDR3 totals 11 residues.

The chain carries TRBV5-1 and TRBJ1-1; D not certain. The CDR3 contains 14 residues. CDR1 is SGHRS, CDR2 YFSETQ, per germline. The V gene lost 0 bases and the J gene lost 8 bases, with 14 bases spanning the gap. CDR3 in amino acids: CASSLVGGRGEAFF. CDR3 nucleotides: TGCGCCAGCAGCTTGGTTGGAGGACGGGGAGAAGCTTTCTTT. Filled out from reference TRBV5-1 and TRBJ1-1, the complete variable domain reads KAGVTQTPRYLIKTRGQQVTLSCSPISGHRSVSWYQQTPGQGLQFLFEYFSETQRNKGNFPGRFSGRQFSNSRSEMNVSTLELGDSALYLCASSLVGGRGEAFFGQGTRLTVV.

V and J are TRBV19 and TRBJ2-5; 10 nucleotides match TRBD1. TRBJ2-7 explains the end of the DNA better; the J call may be wrong. Germline V gene sequence: CDR1 LNHDA, CDR2 SQIVND (reference sequence). This CDR3 comprises 14 residues. The chain's CDR3 is CASSPDRGATEQYF. CDR3 DNA: TGTGCCAGTAGTCCGGACAGGGGGGCCACCGAGCAGTACTTC.

The chain uses TRBV10-1 and TRBJ2-1, with D tentatively TRBD1 (7 bases). The CDR3 spans 16 residues. Germline CDR1 is WNHNN and CDR2 is SYGVQD (reference sequence). V dropped 4 bases and J dropped 6 bases, with 19 bases sitting between them. The CDR3 sequence: CASSGRRGRPTNEQFF. CDR3 bases: TGCGCCAGCAGTGGTAGGAGGGGGCGACCTACCAATGAGCAGTTCTTC.

The gene calls are TRBV10-3 and TRBJ1-5; D unclear. The germline V and J ends were trimmed by 6 bases and 1 base, with 10 bases remaining between them. This CDR3 has 14 amino acids. Per the germline V gene, CDR1 is ENHRY and CDR2 is SYGVKD. CDR3 loop: CAISQTPSNQPQHF. The CDR3, as DNA: TGTGCCATCAGCCAGACACCGAGCAATCAGCCCCAGCATTTT.

The sample holds a few counts of this clone. The chain employs TRBV11-2 and TRBJ2-7, with a tentative D call TRBD2 (5 bases). V shed 1 base and J shed 0 bases, with 10 bases lying between them. The CDR3 totals 15 residues. Germline V gene data show CDR1 as SGHAT and CDR2 as FQNNGV. The CDR3 is CASSLGTGSSYEQYV. DNA of the CDR3: TGTGCCAGCAGCTTAGGGACTGGAAGCTCCTACGAGCAGTACGTC.

The V gene is TRBV9, the J gene TRBJ1-1, with 9 bases lining up with TRBD1. The CDR3 spans 16 residues. Per germline, CDR1 SGDLS and CDR2 YYNGEE. The V gene end was trimmed by 4 bases and the J gene end by 0 bases; junction bases not matched to a gene: 7. The CDR3 is CASSPPTGGMNTEAFF. The CDR3 nucleotides read TGTGCCAGCAGCCCACCGACAGGGGGTATGAACACTGAAGCTTTCTTT.

V usage is TRBV10-1 and J usage is TRBJ2-1; D is perhaps TRBD2 (8 bases). The CDR3 length is 17 residues. CDR1 WNHNN and CDR2 SYGVQD come from the germline V gene (reference sequence). The V gene lost 4 bases and the J gene lost 11 bases, with 27 bases spanning the gap. The CDR3 here is CASSGHTGTGGGQKQFF. The CDR3 DNA reads TGCGCCAGCAGTGGACACACCGGGACCGGGGGGGGACAGAAGCAGTTCTTC.

In nucleotides, the CDR3 is TGTGCCAGCAGTAGCGGGGAGCAGTTCTTC. Amino acids: CASSSGEQFF. The rearrangement uses TRBV28 and TRBJ2-1; a weak D match, TRBD2 (6 bases). Looked up from germline, CDR1 is MDHEN and CDR2 is SYDVKM. Deletions cut 5 bases from V and 10 bases from J, with 6 bases between. CDR3 length: 10 amino acids.

The genes are TRBV7-8 and TRBJ2-1, with 8 bases that match TRBD2. J gave up 15 bases and V 5 bases, and 18 bases lay outside the gene matches. Germline V gene lookup returns CDR1 SGHVS and CDR2 FQNEAQ. The CDR3 has 15 residues. CDR3 coding DNA: TGTGCCAGCAGCACCCCCGTTGTGAGCGGGAGATTTCGGTTCTTC. Translating it yields CASSTPVVSGRFRFF.

The chain recombines TRBV7-2 with TRBJ2-3; 9 bases agree with TRBD1. The CDR3 consists of 15 residues. Germline loops: CDR1 SGHTA, CDR2 FQGNSA. V lost 5 bases, J lost 4 bases, and 7 bases stayed unmatched. The CDR3 sequence: CASSTGQGSADTQYF. The CDR3 bases are TGTGCCAGCAGCACCGGACAGGGGAGCGCAGATACGCAGTATTTT.

CDR3 sequence reads: CASSISTVSEKLFF. CDR3 bases: TGTGCCAGTAGTATTTCAACAGTTAGTGAAAAACTGTTTTTT. This chain joins TRBV19 and TRBJ1-4, with no clear D. The ends were cut back, 3 bases at V and 7 bases at J, with 12 bases in the middle. The CDR3 spans 14 residues. Germline V gene data show CDR1 as LNHDA and CDR2 as SQIVND (reference sequence). Variable domain in full (rest from reference TRBV19 and TRBJ1-4): DGGITQSPKYLFRKEGQNVTLSCEQNLNHDAMYWYRQDPGQGLRLIYYSQIVNDFQKGDIAEGYSVSREKKESFPLTVTSAQKNPTAFYLCASSISTVSEKLFFGSGTQLSVL.